The 8 T cell receptor beta chains below all came from one sample that was sequenced in a study of T cells after posttransplantation cyclophosphamide (dated by TCRdb to the mid-2010s). The receptor library was made with the immunoSEQ multiplex PCR assay. TCRdb took this table from immuneACCESS and kept in-frame rearrangements with V and J called. Such tables lack part of the clones; where checked against another copy, unresolved V genes explain under half of the gap, and the rest is unexplained. The sample has some 40,000 clones on record, with no singletons. The biggest ten clones account for roughly 4.3% of the sample. The specimen sequenced was PBMCs. These receptor sequences come from a woman in her fifties or sixties in good health and a related stem cell transplant donor.

This clone showed up many times. The genes are TRBV9 and TRBJ2-1; 11 nucleotides match TRBD2. Germline CDR1 SGDLS, CDR2 YYNGEE. The CDR3 is made up of 18 amino acids. The J segment lost 2 bases and the V segment lost 1 base, leaving 8 bases of the junction unmatched. The CDR3 loop is CASSVRGLSGGAYNEQFF. The CDR3 DNA reads TGTGCCAGCAGCGTACGTGGCCTTAGCGGGGGGGCCTACAATGAGCAGTTCTTC.

This clone was found many times. The chain couples TRBV27 to TRBJ2-1, with a tentative D call TRBD1 (6 bases). With 3 bases removed from V and 7 bases from J, the gap between germline ends came to 10 bases. The CDR3 is 13 amino acids. Germline V gene sequence: CDR1 MNHEY, CDR2 SMNVEV (reference sequence). CDR3 nucleotides: TGTGCCAGCAGTTTTGGGCAGGGGAATGAGCAGTTCTTC. Translating gives CASSFGQGNEQFF.

In its sample, this clone was seen many times. The chain joins TRBV15 to TRBJ2-3; 7 bases are a match to TRBD1. Trimming removed 10 bases from V and 2 bases from J; junction bases left unmatched: 9. This CDR3 region has 14 residues. Per germline, CDR1 LNHNV and CDR2 YYDKDF (reference sequence). In DNA form, the CDR3 reads TGTGCCAGTACAGGGGCCATCACCACAGATACGCAGTATTTT. It encodes CASTGAITTDTQYF.

This clone was recorded many times. This chain connects TRBV27 to TRBJ2-2; 7 nucleotides match TRBD2. Trimming removed 4 bases from V and 0 bases from J; junction bases left unmatched: 8. The CDR3 runs to 17 residues. Germline V gene data show CDR1 as MNHEY and CDR2 as SMNVEV (reference sequence). CDR3 amino acids: CASSSGGIRANTGELFF. As DNA, the CDR3 is TGTGCCAGCAGTTCCGGGGGGATAAGAGCGAACACCGGGGAGCTGTTTTTT.

This clone was seen repeatedly, ten times or more. The CDR3 DNA reads TGTGCCAGCAGCTTGGCCAGGGGACAGAGGGGCACTGAAGCTTTCTTT. Residues: CASSLARGQRGTEAFF. V gene TRBV5-6 combines with J gene TRBJ1-1; 7 positions agree with TRBD1. Germline assignment: CDR1 SGHDT and CDR2 YYEEEE. Trimming cost V 0 bases and J 4 bases; bases outside gene matches: 9. CDR3 size: 16 residues.

This clone was seen at least ten times. V usage is TRBV28 and J usage is TRBJ2-7; 12 bases line up with TRBD2. The V segment lost 5 bases and the J segment 7 bases; nucleotides outside the gene matches: 9. From germline, CDR1 is MDHEN and CDR2 SYDVKM. CDR3 size: 15 residues. CDR3 DNA sequence: TGTGCCAGCAGTGAGACTAGCGGGGGCCGGAGGGAGCAGTACTTC. Its protein product is CASSETSGGRREQYF.

The table lists this clone with many counts. The chain couples TRBV5-1 to TRBJ2-1, with TRBD2 identical over 11 bases. The CDR3 sequence is 15 residues long. Trimming took 2 bases from V and 4 from J; bases not matched to a gene: 2. The V gene's germline CDR1 is SGHRS and CDR2 YFSETQ. CDR3 loop: CASSFGLAGYNEQFF. CDR3 DNA: TGCGCCAGCAGCTTCGGACTAGCGGGTTACAATGAGCAGTTCTTC.

In its sample, this clone was seen many times. V is TRBV2 and J is TRBJ1-2, with D unclear. The CDR3 has 13 amino acids. The germline gives CDR1 SNHLY, CDR2 FYNNEI. The V and J ends lost 6 bases and 0 bases respectively, with 8 bases between them. The CDR3 sequence: CASRLTANYGYTF. CDR3 sequence (DNA): TGTGCCAGCAGGCTCACAGCTAACTATGGCTACACCTTC.